The 5 T cell receptor beta chains in this list originate from one sample, sequenced in a study of cytomegalovirus exposure and HLA in healthy donors. Both 60 Vbeta primers and 13 Jbeta primers went into the PCR. Method: immunoSEQ multiplex PCR; TCRdb's copy keeps in-frame clones and lacks some. The table includes roughly 150,000 clones, more than 75% detected once. Specimen: PBMCs. These receptors all come from a man aged 30 to 45 in good health and CMV-seronegative.

J is TRBJ1-5 and V is TRBV9; a weak D match, TRBD1 (6 bases). There are 15 residues in the CDR3. V lost 0 bases to trimming and J lost 8 bases, with 15 bases between them. From germline, CDR1 is SGDLS and CDR2 YYNGEE. The CDR3 DNA reads TGTGCCAGCAGCGTAGGGGACACCCCAAGGGAGCCCCAGCATTTT. Translation: CASSVGDTPREPQHF.

This chain connects TRBV5-6 to TRBJ1-6, with 10 positions matching TRBD1. V lost 4 bases and J lost 7; bases outside the gene matches: 8. The germline CDR1 and CDR2 sequences are SGHDT and YYEEEE. The CDR3 extends over 16 amino acids. In nucleotides, the CDR3 is TGTGCCAGCAGCCAACGGGACAGGGGAGGCAATTCACCCCTCCACTTT. Protein: CASSQRDRGGNSPLHF.

V is TRBV7-2 and J is TRBJ2-7; 11 bases agree with TRBD1. V shed 5 bases and J 4 bases; nucleotides not matched to a gene: 7. The CDR3 is 15 amino acids. Germline-derived CDR1 and CDR2 are SGHTA and FQGNSA. In DNA form, the CDR3 reads TGTGCCAGCAGCAATGGACAGGGGGCTGGGTACGAGCAGTACTTC. Its protein is CASSNGQGAGYEQYF.

The chain links TRBV6-1 to TRBJ2-7, with 7 bases that match TRBD1. Per the germline V gene, CDR1 is MNHNS and CDR2 is SASEGT. V was clipped by 1 base and J by 2 bases; unmatched bases: 5. The CDR3 is 15 amino acids. The CDR3 coding sequence is TGTGCCAGCAGTGAAGAGGGGGCCGGGCCCTACGAGCAGTACTTC. Translation gives CASSEEGAGPYEQYF.

The chain combines TRBV4-1 with TRBJ2-1; 11 bases fit TRBD2. Germline V lookup: CDR1 MGHRA, CDR2 YSYEKL. With V trimmed by 0 bases and J by 9 bases, 7 bases remained unmatched. There are 16 residues in the CDR3. CDR3 sequence: CASSQDGSGRATEQFF. CDR3 bases: TGCGCCAGCAGCCAAGACGGTAGCGGGAGGGCAACTGAGCAGTTCTTC.